The rows below give T cell receptor beta chains drawn from one sample of a study of T-cell memory formation after mild COVID-19. TCRdb reprocessed the 5' RACE reads with MiXCR, giving one entry per CDR3 protein. The table lists about 180,000 distinct CDR3 sequences, approximately 16% of them singletons. The sequenced material came from PBMCs or a T cell subset sorted from them (not recorded which). These receptors came from an adult woman who had mild COVID-19 (a few samples of this study predate the infection). Cell type and time point are not known. Each CDR3 is given with its conserved first and last residue. A D gene is named only where the DNA matches it firmly. The size of a clone is reported for some rows only, either as once, few or many, or as a class for expanded clones.

v_gene,d_gene,j_gene,abundance,CDR3nt,CDR3aa
TRBV12-3/TRBV12-4,TRBD1,TRBJ1-2,-,TGTGCCAGCAGTTTGGCCGGGACAGGGGGCTGGGGCTACACCTTC,CASSLAGTGGWGYTF
TRBV20-1,-,TRBJ1-2,-,TGCAGTGCTAGATCGCCTCAGTGGGCGTTAGGCTACACCTTC,CSARSPQWALGYTF
TRBV5-1,TRBD1,TRBJ2-7,few,TGCGCCAGCAGCTTGGAGGGACAGAGAACCTACGAGCAGTACTTC,CASSLEGQRTYEQYF
TRBV23-1,TRBD1,TRBJ1-1,few,TGCGCCAGCAGTCGGTCAGGGGGACAGGGAGCCACTGAAGCTTTCTTT,CASSRSGGQGATEAFF
TRBV2,-,TRBJ2-1,few,TGTGCCAGCAGTCTTACTAGCTGGAGTGAGCAGTTCTTC,CASSLTSWSEQFF
TRBV15,-,TRBJ2-7,few,TGTGCCACCAGCAGAGATCAGGGGTTCGAGCAGTACTTC,CATSRDQGFEQYF
TRBV18,-,TRBJ1-1,-,TGTGCCAGCTCACCTTCGGGAAGGGCTGAAGCTTTCTTT,CASSPSGRAEAFF
TRBV12-3/TRBV12-4,TRBD1,TRBJ1-5,-,TGTGCCAGCAGTTTCAAGGGGGCAAGGGGCTATAGCAATCAGCCCCAGCATTTT,CASSFKGARGYSNQPQHF
TRBV7-6,-,TRBJ2-2,-,TGTGCCAGCAGCATCCCCCCCGGGGAGCTGTTTTTT,CASSIPPGELFF
TRBV30,TRBD2,TRBJ2-7,few,TGTGCCTGGAGTGGTGTGTCGGGGGGGCCCTACGAGCAGTACTTC,CAWSGVSGGPYEQYF
TRBV20-1,-,TRBJ2-7,-,TGCAGTGCTAGAGGCGTTACCGGGAAAGATTACGAGCAGTACTTC,CSARGVTGKDYEQYF
TRBV29-1,-,TRBJ2-5,few,TGCAGCTCCAGGGAGACGAGTGAGACCCAGTACTTC,CSSRETSETQYF
TRBV7-2,TRBD2,TRBJ2-2,-,TGTGCCAGCAGCTTAGTTAGCCTAGCGGGAGGGCTGGAAACCGGGGAGCTGTTTTTT,CASSLVSLAGGLETGELFF
TRBV11-2,-,TRBJ1-1,few,TGTGCCAGCAGCTACAGTCGGGGGGGCACTGAAGCTTTCTTT,CASSYSRGGTEAFF
TRBV2,-,TRBJ1-6,-,TGTGCCAGCAGGGGGGGATATAATTCACCCCTCCACTTT,CASRGGYNSPLHF
TRBV28,TRBD2,TRBJ2-3,-,TGTGCCAGCAGTTTGGGGACTAGCGGGAGGTGGAAGACAGATACGCAGTATTTT,CASSLGTSGRWKTDTQYF
TRBV5-1,-,TRBJ2-1,few,TGCGCCAGCAGCTTGAAGGCCCCAGGGGCTGTCAATGAGCAGTTCTTC,CASSLKAPGAVNEQFF